This T cell receptor beta chain was recorded in a study of shared clonotypes between healthy human individuals. Study-wide results and limits: Several donors shared approximately 5% of their naive CD4 clonotypes.

Regarding this clone: Its antigen is as yet unknown.

This table comes from immunoSEQ multiplex PCR, and its TCRdb copy is limited to in-frame clones, with some not included. The top ten hold 0.1% to 0.15% of the sample, which has roughly 2 million clones, roughly 96% seen once. Germline loops: CDR1 MRHNA, CDR2 SNTAGT. V was trimmed by 2 bases and J by 3 bases, leaving 8 bases between them. The CDR3 contains 13 residues. Material for sequencing was naive CD4+ T cells sorted from blood. Specified subset: CD45RA+ positively selected. The TCR sequence derives from a man aged 18-30 years in good health. The gene calls are TRBV6-4 and TRBJ2-7, with D uncertain. The CDR3 loop is CASSDRADYEQYF. The CDR3 DNA reads as TGTGCCAGCAGTGACAGGGCAGACTACGAGCAGTACTTC.